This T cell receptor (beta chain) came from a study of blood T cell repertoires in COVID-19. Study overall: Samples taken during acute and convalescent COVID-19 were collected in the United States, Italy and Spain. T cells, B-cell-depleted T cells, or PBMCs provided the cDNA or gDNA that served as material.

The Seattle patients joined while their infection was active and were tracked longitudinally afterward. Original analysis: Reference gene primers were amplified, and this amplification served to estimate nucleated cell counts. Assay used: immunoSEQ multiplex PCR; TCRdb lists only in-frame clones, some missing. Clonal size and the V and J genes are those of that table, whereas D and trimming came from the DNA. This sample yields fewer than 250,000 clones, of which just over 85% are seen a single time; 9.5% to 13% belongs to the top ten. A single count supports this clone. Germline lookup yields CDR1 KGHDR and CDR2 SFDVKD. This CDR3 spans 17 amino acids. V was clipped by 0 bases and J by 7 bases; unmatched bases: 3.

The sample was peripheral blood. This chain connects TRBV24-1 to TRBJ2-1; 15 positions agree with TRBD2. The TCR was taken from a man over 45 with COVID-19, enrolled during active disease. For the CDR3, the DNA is TGTGCCACCAGTGATTTGCCCGGGACTAGCGGGAGGAATGAGCAGTTCTTC. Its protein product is CATSDLPGTSGRNEQFF.